The clone carrying this T cell receptor beta chain was counted a single time. This sample also contains other DNA sequences that code for the same CDR3. These data are taken from a study of technical replicates of blood from a few donors. The repertoire was sequenced with immunoSEQ multiplex PCR; TCRdb's copy has only in-frame clones and lacks some. The sample holds some 90,000 clones, 95% seen once. The junction had 7 bases not matched to a gene; V was cut back by 4 bases and J by 4 bases. CDR3 length equals 14 residues. CDR1 is SGDLS and CDR2 is YYNGEE in the germline V gene. The origin of this receptor is a human donor in good health. The chain is built from TRBV9 and TRBJ2-5, with 7 bases matching TRBD2. The sample consisted of T cells isolated from PBMCs. The CDR3 region is CASSPSGGGETQYF. CDR3 sequence (DNA): TGTGCCAGCAGCCCCTCGGGAGGCGGAGAGACCCAGTACTTC.